The clone carrying this TCR beta chain was recorded many times. Its antigen is still unknown. The sample originates from a study of naive and memory T cell subsets. Study-wide results and limits: RNA-based TCR counts may shift with T cell activation and differentiation. A few larger clonotypes appeared in naive repertoires, especially CD8, possibly memory cells re-expressing CD45RA.

CD8 T cells were positively selected from what remained after CD4 positive selection. The beta constant-region primer was an equimolar mix of two oligonucleotides covering TRBC1 and TRBC2. Nested alpha and beta constant-region primers with the SP2 primer drove four PCR rounds on ligated cDNA. TCRdb independently ran MiXCR on the UMI-ligation and nested PCR reads; one entry per CDR3 protein. The data show about 90,000 distinct CDR3 sequences, about 10% seen once. CDR3 size: 14 residues. Trimming removed 6 bases from V and 4 bases from J, with 14 bases in between. Looked up from germline, CDR1 is MNHEY and CDR2 is SMNVEV (reference sequence).

The chain couples TRBV27 to TRBJ2-3; D remains unclear. The source is a human donor in good health. The material sequenced was naive CD4+ T cells from blood. The CDR3 here is CASRLYTPSDTQYF. CDR3 in DNA: TGTGCCAGCAGGCTCTATACCCCGTCAGATACGCAGTATTTT.